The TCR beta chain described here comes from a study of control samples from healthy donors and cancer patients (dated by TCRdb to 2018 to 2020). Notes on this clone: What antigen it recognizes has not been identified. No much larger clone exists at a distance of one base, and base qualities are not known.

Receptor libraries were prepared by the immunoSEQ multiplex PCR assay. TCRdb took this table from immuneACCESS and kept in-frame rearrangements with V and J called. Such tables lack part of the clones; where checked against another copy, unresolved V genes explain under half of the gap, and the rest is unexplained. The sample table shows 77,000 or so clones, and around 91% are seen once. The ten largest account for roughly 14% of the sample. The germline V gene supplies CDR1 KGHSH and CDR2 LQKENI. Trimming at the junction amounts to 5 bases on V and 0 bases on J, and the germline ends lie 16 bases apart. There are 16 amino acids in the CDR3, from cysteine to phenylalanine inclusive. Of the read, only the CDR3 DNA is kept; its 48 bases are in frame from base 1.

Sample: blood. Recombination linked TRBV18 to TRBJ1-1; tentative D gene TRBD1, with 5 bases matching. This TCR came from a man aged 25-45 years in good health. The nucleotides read TGTGCCAGCTCAGAGAGCCCCCGGGACTTGAACACTGAAGCTTTCTTT. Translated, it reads CASSESPRDLNTEAFF.